This record looks at one T cell receptor beta chain sequence and its context. No antigen is known for it. No base-level quality is on record; no much larger clone is a single base apart. The sample's treatment or condition label, decoded: oral pan-JAK inhibitor, 5-10 mg twice daily. Peripheral blood and lesional scalp punch biopsies were obtained from patients with alopecia areata. After PBMCs were isolated by density centrifugation and stained for CD3, CD4 and CD8, a FACSAria was used to sort CD4+ and CD8+ T cells. This specimen comes from a study of CD8+ T cells in alopecia areata listed by TCRdb under 2018. With respect to the entire study: Treated patients were enrolled in an open-label pilot trial of oral tofacitinib at 5 to 10 mg twice daily for moderate-to-severe alopecia areata. To study T cell clonal expansion in alopecia areata, the researchers applied high-throughput TCRbeta sequencing to both the C3H/HeJ mouse model and human patients. RNA was obtained with the PAXgene miRNA kit for fixed scalp, the miRNeasy kit for PBMCs, and the RNeasy kit for mouse skin. Biopsies were taken from tofacitinib-treated patients at baseline and at 4 and 24 weeks of treatment, and a later scalp biopsy was taken in several of the tofacitinib-treated patients. Tofacitinib was given for 6 to 18 months, followed by 6 months of follow-up off drug to assess delayed response and recurrence. Scalp clonality was compared across normal scalp (n=4), patchy alopecia areata scalp (n=8), and alopecia totalis/universalis scalp (n=8). immunoSEQ multiplex PCR using 35 Vbeta forward primers and 13 Jbeta reverse primers was used to amplify TCRbeta CDR3 regions. In humans, TCRbeta sequencing was performed on scalp tissue and on sorted CD4+ and CD8+ peripheral blood T cells from healthy controls and from patients with patchy or totalis/universalis alopecia areata. In treated patients, disease severity was measured using the SALT score, which gives the percentage of scalp surface area affected.

General findings and caveats noted by the study authors: With tofacitinib, both scalp clonality and the number of expanded CD8+ clones among the top 100 scalp clones went down significantly. Compared with mice, TCR sequences shared between patients were less clear, possibly partly because of HLA diversity across the patient population. Because the treated cohort was small and had just a single nonresponder, larger studies are needed to establish links between baseline CD8+ expansion and response. Compared with normal scalp, lesional scalp, particularly in alopecia totalis/universalis, had higher clonality and more expanded CD8+ clones, which suggests antigenic drive. Resident alphabeta T cells in normal human skin are also sequenced, complicating scalp TCR repertoire analysis, unlike mouse skin dominated by gammadelta T cells. Many expanded lesional clones were found to persist in scalp and blood during tofacitinib treatment, and relapse after treatment cessation may be partly explained by this persistence.

Libraries were built with the immunoSEQ multiplex PCR assay. RNA was extracted from all samples and reverse transcribed into cDNA as template for TCR sequencing. SuperScript III was used for first-strand cDNA synthesis, primed with a 2:1 mix of oligo-dT and random hexamers. A synthetic immune receptor repertoire was used to gauge amplification bias, and whatever bias remained was removed computationally. As for how the authors treated the data: Raw reads were preprocessed for error removal, and CDR3 was defined according to IMGT conventions as running from the conserved cysteine to phenylalanine. Clonality was computed as 1 minus the Shannon entropy, with the entropy normalized by log2 of the number of productive unique TCRs. CD4 or CD8 identity of scalp clones was inferred by cross-referencing scalp TCRbeta sequences with sorted blood CD4 and CD8 repertoires. In TCRdb, the immuneACCESS table is reduced to in-frame sequences with V and J assigned. These tables do not hold every clone; where another copy was compared, an unresolved V gene accounts for under half, and the others remain unexplained. The V and J calls and the clone size are those of that table, but D and trimming were determined from the DNA. The sample profile shows 150,000 to 200,000 clones; approximately 52% of them were found once. 16% of the sample belongs to the ten largest clones.

Trimming at the junction amounts to 4 bases on V and 0 bases on J, and the germline ends lie 11 bases apart. The CDR3 covers 16 residues, taking in both the cysteine and the phenylalanine. Just the 48-base CDR3 DNA is kept, in frame starting at base 1. Sequences SGHDT (CDR1) and YYEEEE (CDR2) are obtained from the germline V gene. The starting material was CD4+ T cells sorted from blood, obtained between weeks 55 and 65, from a patient treated with tofacitinib. This clonotype was obtained from a human donor with alopecia areata. The chain is made from TRBV5-6 and TRBJ2-6; confidence is insufficient to name the D gene. DNA sequence: TGTGCCAGCAGCCCGGCGACCACCTCTGGGGCCAACGTCCTGACTTTC. Its translation reads: CASSPATTSGANVLTF.